This TCR beta chain was profiled in a study of cytomegalovirus exposure and HLA in healthy donors. As to this clone: The antigen remains unidentified.

Study-wide findings and caveats: Among the sequence variants, a highly shared cluster was likely an artifact of sequencing. A later analysis showed that HLA-associated TCR beta chains had undergone more clonal expansion than equally common others. As was reported, the classifier diagnosed cytomegalovirus status with high specificity and sensitivity. A previous analysis found most TCR beta V segments productive roughly 87% or roughly 30% of the time.

The study ran its PCR with 60 Vbeta and 13 Jbeta primers. Produced via immunoSEQ multiplex PCR; TCRdb's table is partial and in-frame only. Across some 96,000 clones, the top ten clones capture roughly 3% of the sample. The receptor comes from a woman aged 25 to 39 in good health and CMV-seronegative. Sequencing was carried out using PBMCs.

CDR3 in amino acids: CASTPSRVSETQYF. The CDR3 DNA is TGTGCCAGCACCCCCTCACGAGTGTCAGAGACCCAGTACTTC. This rearrangement joins TRBV2 to TRBJ2-5; the D is unclear. CDR1 and CDR2 from the germline V gene are SNHLY and FYNNEI. The CDR3 is 14 residues long. The V end was cut by 7 bases, the J end by 4 bases, with 16 bases between.